This T cell receptor (beta chain) was profiled in a study of PD-1 blockade in classical Hodgkin lymphoma. Study findings and constraints: Whoever responded completely had baseline diversity much like that seen in newly diagnosed patients. Causes of the repertoire differences remain undefined, possibly disease activity or prior therapy. Individuals initiating nivolumab under 1 year after ASCT were excluded.

Repertoires were generated with immunoSEQ multiplex PCR, while TCRdb's copy carries only in-frame clones and drops some. Here the sample spans 29,000 or so clones, under 70% being singletons. Every patient had relapsed following autologous stem cell transplantation, and cohorts differed in brentuximab vedotin exposure. The study recorded best responses of complete response, partial response or progressive disease. CDR3 length equals 14 residues. The V end was cut by 0 bases, the J end by 8 bases, with 11 bases between. Germline-derived CDR1 and CDR2 are SGHRS and YFSETQ. Remarks on this clone: The antigen is not known.

This TCR came from a human donor with classical Hodgkin lymphoma. The sample consisted of peripheral blood mononuclear cells (PBMCs), taken before the second cycle of nivolumab. The chain recombines TRBV5-1 with TRBJ1-4; no reliable D call. The CDR3 sequence is CASSLGAEGEKLFF. The CDR3 nucleotides are TGCGCCAGCAGCTTGGGGGCGGAGGGCGAAAAACTGTTTTTT.